This TCR beta chain was identified in a study of blood T cell repertoires in COVID-19 (dated by TCRdb to about 2020). For context, the study as a whole: Samples from collaborators originated in the United States, Italy and Spain and spanned both the acute and convalescent phases of COVID-19. The prospective study material was composed of cDNA or gDNA derived from T cells, B-cell-depleted T cells, or PBMCs. Deeply sampled blood TCRbeta repertoires from subjects exposed to, actively infected with, or recovered from COVID-19 were included in the dataset. The repertoires were released in a freely available public database meant as a resource for research on the immune response to SARS-CoV-2. The samples were drawn from two sources: the first 160 participants of the ongoing ImmuneRACE study, and 1,000 to 1,500 subjects contributed by 6 global collaborators. The sample metadata nearly always contained a de-identified subject ID, COVID-19 status, age in years and sex. Where HLA class I and class II types were available, the types were taken from metadata supplied by the sample provider, not from assay-based typing.

Here is what the overall study found, with its caveats: How much clinical and demographic metadata was included differed by source and by participant, and the metadata was provided uncurated.

One collaborating source in Seattle enrolled patients during active infection and followed them longitudinally through the course of disease. Each collaborating institution followed its own protocols to collect whole blood in K2EDTA tubes. Collaborator samples were shipped for TCRbeta analysis as frozen whole blood, isolated PBMCs, or DNA extracted from either sample type. A note on this clone: The target of this receptor is not known. One junction end does not reproduce the germline sequence, and a read error may be involved.

TCRbeta CDR3 regions were amplified from genomic DNA by means of the immunoSEQ Assay, a bias-controlled multiplex PCR. The paper's processing steps were these. Within the assay, amplification of reference gene primers was used to estimate how many nucleated cells each sample contained. Sequence reads were collapsed and filtered to measure the absolute abundance of every unique TCRbeta CDR3 rearrangement. For each sample, productive Simpson clonality was calculated as the square root of Simpson's diversity index over productive rearrangements. TCRdb re-hosts the immuneACCESS table, in-frame sequences only. Its copies lack some clones; in the studies checked, an unresolved V gene accounts for under half of them, and the cause for the rest is not known. The DNA gave D and trimming, while V, J and clone size come from that table. A total of about 200,000 clones appear in this sample, roughly 88% of them only once. The ten most abundant clones make up roughly 19% of the sample.

The CDR3 sequence holds 18 residues, the cysteine and phenylalanine included. CDR3 DNA only is kept here, 54 bases in frame from base 1. The germline V gene (reference sequence) yields SGHNT for CDR1 and YYREEE for CDR2. The receptor's source is a man between 45 and 60 years old with COVID-19, enrolled during active disease. The chain is assembled from TRBV5-4 and TRBJ2-1, and possibly TRBD2, on 6 matching bases. The sequencing input was peripheral blood. At the DNA level, the sequence is TGTGCCAGCAGTAACTTAATCGGCAGGCGGGACTCCGACAATGAGCAGTTCTTC. This sequence encodes CASSNLIGRRDSDNEQFF.